Below, 10 T cell receptor beta chains from the same sample are listed, as sequenced in a study of CD8+CD57+ T cells in acquired aplastic anemia. TCR beta VDJ and CDR3 profiles were obtained from a genomic DNA template. TCRdb passed the reads through MiXCR, listing each CDR3 protein once. The data show under 200,000 distinct CDR3 sequences, about 50% seen once. Those patients picked for sequencing had displayed CD8+CD57+ cell expansion on flow cytometry. The sequenced sample was sorted CD4+, CD8+, or CD8+CD57+ T cells (not recorded which) from PBMCs. The receptors originated from a human donor with aplastic anemia.

Ten or more counts support this clonotype. V gene TRBV20-1 combines with J gene TRBJ2-1; TRBD2 aligns across 15 bases. The V segment lost 4 bases and the J segment 4 bases; nucleotides outside the gene matches: 5. CDR3 size: 16 residues. CDR1 is DFQATT and CDR2 is SNEGSKA in the germline V gene (reference sequence). For the CDR3, the DNA is TGCAGTGCTAAACAGGGACTAGCGGGGGGTTACAATGAGCAGTTCTTC. Encoded protein: CSAKQGLAGGYNEQFF.

Comments on this clonotype: Just one base apart from a much larger clone, this may be a read error. This chain uses TRBV4-2 with TRBJ2-2, with D unresolved. The CDR3 contains 14 residues. V gave up 0 bases and J gave up 4 bases, with 6 bases separating them. The germline gives CDR1 LGHNA, CDR2 YNFKEQ. CDR3 in DNA: TGTGCCAGCAGCCAAGATTCGGGCACCGGGGAGCTGTTTTTT. Residues: CASSQDSGTGELFF.

This rearrangement joins TRBV9 to TRBJ1-2; 9 nucleotides agree with TRBD1. V gave up 3 bases and J gave up 3 bases; unmatched junction bases: 9. The germline V gene has CDR1 SGDLS and CDR2 YYNGEE. The CDR3 totals 16 residues. Here the CDR3 reads CASSAGQGIMDYGYTF. For the CDR3, the DNA is TGTGCCAGCAGCGCGGGACAGGGTATTATGGACTATGGCTACACCTTC.

The sample holds a few counts of this clonotype. V and J are TRBV20-1 and TRBJ1-6; perhaps TRBD1 as D (6 bases). CDR3 length: 12 residues. The ends were cut back, 0 bases at V and 15 bases at J, with 12 bases in the middle. Germline loops: CDR1 DFQATT, CDR2 SNEGSKA (reference sequence). The CDR3 region has the DNA TGCAGTGCTAGAGACCCGAAGGGGGACCTCCACTTT. This sequence encodes CSARDPKGDLHF.

The chain joins TRBV11-2 to TRBJ2-6; D uncertain. Trimming pared 10 bases from V and 1 base from J, leaving 17 bases between. The CDR3 runs 16 residues. Germline V CDR1 and CDR2: SGHAT, FQNNGV. In DNA form, the CDR3 reads TGTGCCACCCCGGCCTCTAGGGCGTCTGGGGCCAACGTCCTGACTTTC. Translation gives CATPASRASGANVLTF.

This clonotype was seen a few times. The rearrangement joins TRBV4-2 to TRBJ2-1; no firm D call. The CDR3 has 15 amino acids. From germline, CDR1 is LGHNA and CDR2 YNFKEQ. Deletions cut 7 bases from V and 0 bases from J, with 13 bases between. CDR3 protein: CASTNNSSSYNEQFF. DNA of the CDR3: TGTGCCAGCACCAACAATTCGAGCTCCTACAATGAGCAGTTCTTC.

This rearrangement joins TRBV15 to TRBJ2-3; possible D gene TRBD1, 6 bases. Germline V gives CDR1 LNHNV, CDR2 YYDKDF (reference sequence). This CDR3 comprises 15 residues. Trimming removed 5 bases from V and 4 bases from J, with 16 bases in between. The CDR3 bases are TGTGCCACCAGCGGTTCAGGGGCGGGCGCAGATACGCAGTATTTT. This sequence encodes CATSGSGAGADTQYF.

This clonotype was seen repeatedly, ten times or more. The V call is TRBV19, the J call TRBJ1-3, with D unclear. The germline V gene has CDR1 LNHDA and CDR2 SQIVND (reference sequence). Trimming removed 2 bases at V and 2 bases at J, with 7 bases between. The CDR3 spans 14 residues. The CDR3 coding sequence is TGTGCCAGTAGTATATTGGGGACTGGAAACACCATATATTTT. It encodes CASSILGTGNTIYF.

This clonotype was found a few times. This rearrangement joins TRBV18 to TRBJ2-7; D may be TRBD1 or TRBD2 (5 bases each). The CDR3 spans 15 residues. V was shortened by 5 bases and J by 5 bases, with 19 bases between the two germline ends. Germline V gene lookup returns CDR1 KGHSH and CDR2 LQKENI. As DNA, the CDR3 is TGTGCCAGCTCAAGGTGGGACGCAGAAGGCAACGAGCAGTACTTC. Encoded protein: CASSRWDAEGNEQYF.

Points on this clonotype: The germline gene is not matched at one end of the junction; a read error may be the cause. The genes are TRBV27 and TRBJ2-1; 7 nucleotides match TRBD2. The CDR3 length is 14 residues. Germline CDR1 and CDR2: MNHEY and SMNVEV (reference sequence). As DNA, the CDR3 is TGTGCCAGCAGTTTGGCTAGCGGATACAATGGGCAGTTCTTC. It specifies CASSLASGYNGQFF.